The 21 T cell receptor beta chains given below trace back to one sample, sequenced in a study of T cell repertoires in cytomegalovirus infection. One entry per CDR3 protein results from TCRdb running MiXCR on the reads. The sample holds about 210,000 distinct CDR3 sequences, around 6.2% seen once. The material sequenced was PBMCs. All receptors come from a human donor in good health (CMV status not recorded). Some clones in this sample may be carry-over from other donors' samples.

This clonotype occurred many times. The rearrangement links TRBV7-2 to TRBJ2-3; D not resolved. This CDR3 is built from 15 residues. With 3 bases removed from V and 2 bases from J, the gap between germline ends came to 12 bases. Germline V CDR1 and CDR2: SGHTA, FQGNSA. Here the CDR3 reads CASSFRAEHTDTQYF. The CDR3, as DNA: TGTGCCAGCAGCTTTCGGGCAGAACACACAGATACGCAGTATTTT.

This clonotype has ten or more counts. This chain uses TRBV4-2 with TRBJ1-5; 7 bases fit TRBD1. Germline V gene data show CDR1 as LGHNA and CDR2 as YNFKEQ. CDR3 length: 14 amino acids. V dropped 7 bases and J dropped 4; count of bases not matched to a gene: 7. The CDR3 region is CASNRGTSNQPQHF. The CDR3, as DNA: TGTGCCAGCAACAGGGGAACGAGTAATCAGCCCCAGCATTTT.

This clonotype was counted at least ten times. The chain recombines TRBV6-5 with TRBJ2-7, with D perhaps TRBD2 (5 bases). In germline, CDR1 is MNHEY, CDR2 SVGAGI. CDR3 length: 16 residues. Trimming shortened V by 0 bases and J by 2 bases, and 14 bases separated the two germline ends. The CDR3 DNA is TGTGCCAGCAGTTACTCGGAAGGGCGGGTCCCCTACGAGCAGTACTTC. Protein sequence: CASSYSEGRVPYEQYF.

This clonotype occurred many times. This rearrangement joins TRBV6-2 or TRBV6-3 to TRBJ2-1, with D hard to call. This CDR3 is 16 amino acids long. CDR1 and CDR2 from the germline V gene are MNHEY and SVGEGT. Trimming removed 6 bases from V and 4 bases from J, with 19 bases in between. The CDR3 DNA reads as TGTGCCAGCAGACCACCCATATTGGGCTGGTACAATGAGCAGTTCTTC. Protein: CASRPPILGWYNEQFF.

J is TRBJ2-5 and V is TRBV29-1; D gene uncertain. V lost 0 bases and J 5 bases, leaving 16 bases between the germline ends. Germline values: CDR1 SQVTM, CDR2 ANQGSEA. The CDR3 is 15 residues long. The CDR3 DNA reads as TGCAGCGTTGAAGAGGTCGCGCGAAAAGGGGAGACCCAGTACTTC. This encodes CSVEEVARKGETQYF.

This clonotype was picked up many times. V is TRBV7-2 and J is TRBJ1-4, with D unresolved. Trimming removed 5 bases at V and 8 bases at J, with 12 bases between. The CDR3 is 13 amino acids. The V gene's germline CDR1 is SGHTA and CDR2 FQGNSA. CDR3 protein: CASSLGRSEKLFF. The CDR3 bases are TGTGCCAGCAGCCTAGGGAGGTCGGAAAAACTGTTTTTT.

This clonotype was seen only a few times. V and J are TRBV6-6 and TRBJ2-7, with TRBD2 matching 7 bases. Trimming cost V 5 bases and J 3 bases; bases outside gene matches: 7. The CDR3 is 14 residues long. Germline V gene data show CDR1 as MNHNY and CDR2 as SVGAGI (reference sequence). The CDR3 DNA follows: TGTGCCAGCAGTCCTAGCGGCAGCCACTACGAGCAGTACTTC. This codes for CASSPSGSHYEQYF.

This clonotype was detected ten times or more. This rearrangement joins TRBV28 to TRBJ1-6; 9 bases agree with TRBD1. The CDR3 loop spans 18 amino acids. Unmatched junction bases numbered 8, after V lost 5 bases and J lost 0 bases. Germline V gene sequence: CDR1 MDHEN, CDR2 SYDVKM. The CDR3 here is CASSLTGTGLSYNSPLHF. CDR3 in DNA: TGTGCCAGCAGTCTAACGGGGACAGGGCTCTCCTATAATTCACCCCTCCACTTT.

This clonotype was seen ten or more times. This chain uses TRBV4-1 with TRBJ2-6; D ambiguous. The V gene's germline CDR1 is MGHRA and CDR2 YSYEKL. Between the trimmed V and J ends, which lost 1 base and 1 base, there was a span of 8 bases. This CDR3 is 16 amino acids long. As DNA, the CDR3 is TGCGCCAGCAGCCAAGGACTGACGTCTGGGGCCAACGTCCTGACTTTC. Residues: CASSQGLTSGANVLTF.

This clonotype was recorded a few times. DNA of the CDR3: TGTGCCAGCAGCCCCACCTCGGCAGGGGTCAGCAATCAGCCCCAGCATTTT. It yields the protein CASSPTSAGVSNQPQHF. The chain recombines TRBV6-2 or TRBV6-3 with TRBJ1-5, with D possibly matching TRBD1 (6 bases). The CDR3 runs 17 residues. Trimming took off 6 bases at V and 1 base at J, with 19 bases between the two ends. Looked up from germline, CDR1 is MNHEY and CDR2 is SVGEGT.

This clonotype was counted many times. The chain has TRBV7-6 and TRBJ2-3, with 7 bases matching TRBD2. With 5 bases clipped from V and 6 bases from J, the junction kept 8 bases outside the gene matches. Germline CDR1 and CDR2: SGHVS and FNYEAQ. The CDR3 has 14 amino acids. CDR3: CASSLGLDLDTQYF. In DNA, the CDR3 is TGTGCCAGCAGCCTCGGACTAGACCTCGATACGCAGTATTTT. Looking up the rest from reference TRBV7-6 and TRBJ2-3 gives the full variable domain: GAGVSQSPRYKVTKRGQDVALRCDPISGHVSLYWYRQALGQGPEFLTYFNYEAQQDKSGLPNDRFSAERPEGSISTLTIQRTEQRDSAMYRCASSLGLDLDTQYFGPGTRLTVL.

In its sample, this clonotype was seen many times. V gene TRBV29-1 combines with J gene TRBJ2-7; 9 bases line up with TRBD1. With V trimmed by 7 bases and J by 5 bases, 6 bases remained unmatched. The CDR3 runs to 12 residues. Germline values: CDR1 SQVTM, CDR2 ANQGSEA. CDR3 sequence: CSGWTGENEQYF. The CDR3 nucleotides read TGCAGCGGCTGGACAGGGGAAAACGAGCAGTACTTC.

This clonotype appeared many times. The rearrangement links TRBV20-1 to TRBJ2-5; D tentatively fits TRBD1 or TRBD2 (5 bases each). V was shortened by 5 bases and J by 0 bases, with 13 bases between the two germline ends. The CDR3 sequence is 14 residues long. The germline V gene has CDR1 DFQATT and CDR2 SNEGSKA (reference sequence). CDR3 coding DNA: TGCAGTGCTGGGGACCTTAAGTACCAAGAGACCCAGTACTTC. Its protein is CSAGDLKYQETQYF.

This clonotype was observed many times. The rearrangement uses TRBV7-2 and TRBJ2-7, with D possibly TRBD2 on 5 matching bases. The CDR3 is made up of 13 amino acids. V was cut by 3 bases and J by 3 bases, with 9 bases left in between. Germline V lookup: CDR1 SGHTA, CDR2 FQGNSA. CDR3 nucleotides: TGTGCCAGCAGCTTGAGGGAATACTACGAGCAGTACTTC. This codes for CASSLREYYEQYF.

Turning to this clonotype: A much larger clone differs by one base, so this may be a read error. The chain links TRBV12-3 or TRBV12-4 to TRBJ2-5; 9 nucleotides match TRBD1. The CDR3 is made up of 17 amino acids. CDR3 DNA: TGTGCCTGCAGTTCGATTTCCGGGACAGGGTTTCAAGAGACCCAGTACTTC. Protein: CACSSISGTGFQETQYF.

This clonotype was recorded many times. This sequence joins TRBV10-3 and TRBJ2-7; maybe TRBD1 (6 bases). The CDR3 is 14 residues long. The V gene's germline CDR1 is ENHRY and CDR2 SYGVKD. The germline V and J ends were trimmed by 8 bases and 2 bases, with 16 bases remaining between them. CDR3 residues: CAIFMDSPPYEQYF. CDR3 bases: TGTGCCATCTTTATGGACAGCCCACCCTACGAGCAGTACTTC.

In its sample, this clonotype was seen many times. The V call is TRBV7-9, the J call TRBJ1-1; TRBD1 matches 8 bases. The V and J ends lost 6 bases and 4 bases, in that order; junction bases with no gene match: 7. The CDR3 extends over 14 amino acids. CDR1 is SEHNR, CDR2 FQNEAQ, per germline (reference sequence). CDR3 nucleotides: TGTGCCAGCAGGCCCCGAACAGGGGGCACTGAAGCTTTCTTT. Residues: CASRPRTGGTEAFF.

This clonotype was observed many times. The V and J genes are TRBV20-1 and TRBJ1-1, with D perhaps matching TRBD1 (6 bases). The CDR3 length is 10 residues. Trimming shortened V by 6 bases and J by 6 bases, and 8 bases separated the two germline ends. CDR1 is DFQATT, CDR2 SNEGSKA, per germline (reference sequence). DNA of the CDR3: TGCAGTGCACGGGGGCCTGAAGCTTTCTTT. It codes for CSARGPEAFF.

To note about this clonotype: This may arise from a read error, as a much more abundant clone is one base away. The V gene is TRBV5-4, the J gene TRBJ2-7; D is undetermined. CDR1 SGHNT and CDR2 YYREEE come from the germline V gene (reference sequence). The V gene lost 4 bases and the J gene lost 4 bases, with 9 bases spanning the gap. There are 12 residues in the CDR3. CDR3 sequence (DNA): TGTGCCAGCAGCGTGTGGCAATACGAGCAGTACTTC. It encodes CASSVWQYEQYF.

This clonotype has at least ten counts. The CDR3 DNA follows: TGTGCCAGCGGCGGGGGAAATAACTATGGCTACACCTTC. Translated, it gives CASGGGNNYGYTF. The rearrangement uses TRBV2 and TRBJ1-2; a weak D match, TRBD1 (5 bases). Germline CDR1 is SNHLY and CDR2 is FYNNEI. Trimming shortened V by 8 bases and J by 1 base, and 11 bases separated the two germline ends. This CDR3 comprises 13 residues.

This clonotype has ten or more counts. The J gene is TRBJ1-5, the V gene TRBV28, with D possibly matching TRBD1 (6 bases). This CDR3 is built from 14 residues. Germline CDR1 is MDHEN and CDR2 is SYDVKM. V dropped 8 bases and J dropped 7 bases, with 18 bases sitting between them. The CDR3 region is CASDVAGVRQPQHF. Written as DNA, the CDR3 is TGTGCCAGCGACGTAGCAGGGGTCAGGCAGCCCCAGCATTTT.